This T cell receptor beta chain was profiled in a study of Graves' ophthalmopathy and Graves' hyperthyroidism. The overall study: No treatment had been given when peripheral blood was collected at initial diagnosis.

For repertoire sequencing, the TCR beta CDR3 regions were amplified from RNA transcripts. HTBI primers were employed in first-round RT-PCR, then a second-round multiplex PCR followed. TCRdb re-derived calls from the multiplex PCR reads in MiXCR, one entry per CDR3 protein. The profile shows 600,000 to 650,000 distinct CDR3 sequences, 20% to 25% of them singletons. The CDR3 runs to 14 residues. V was clipped by 0 bases and J by 4 bases; unmatched bases: 3. CDR1 SQVTM and CDR2 ANQGSEA come from the germline V gene. This clonotype was observed many times. The clonotype comes from a woman younger than 35 with stable Graves' hyperthyroidism. Some clones in this sample may be carry-over from other donors' samples. V and J are TRBV29-1 and TRBJ2-7; TRBD1 matches at 10 bases. Material: peripheral blood. CDR3: CSVEEGQGSYEQYF. DNA of the CDR3: TGCAGCGTTGAAGAGGGACAGGGGTCATACGAGCAGTACTTC.